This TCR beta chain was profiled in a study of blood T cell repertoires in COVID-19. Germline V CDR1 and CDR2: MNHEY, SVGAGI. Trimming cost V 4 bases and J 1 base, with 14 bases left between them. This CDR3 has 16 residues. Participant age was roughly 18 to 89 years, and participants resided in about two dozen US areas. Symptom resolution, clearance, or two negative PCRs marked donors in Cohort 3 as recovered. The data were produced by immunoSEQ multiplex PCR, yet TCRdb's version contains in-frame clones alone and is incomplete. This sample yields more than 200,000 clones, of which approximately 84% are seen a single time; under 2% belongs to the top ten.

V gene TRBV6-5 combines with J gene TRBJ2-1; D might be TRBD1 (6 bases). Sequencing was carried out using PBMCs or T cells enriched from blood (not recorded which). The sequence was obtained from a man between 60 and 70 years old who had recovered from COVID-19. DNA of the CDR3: TGTGCCAGCAGTTCCGTACAGGGTGGGTCCTACAATGAGCAGTTCTTC. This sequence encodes CASSSVQGGSYNEQFF.